Below, 24 T cell receptor beta chains from the same sample are listed, as sequenced in a study of blood T cells in healthy people across ages. For the second PCR, which ran for about 6 to 11 cycles, a sample-barcoded 5' primer and a J-beta primer mix were used. TCRdb fed the 5' RACE reads into MiXCR, producing one record per CDR3 protein. The data contain roughly 2 million distinct CDR3 sequences, 49% of them singletons. Input material: blood. The receptor source for this set is a middle-aged woman in good health.

This clonotype has more than one count but fewer than ten. The V gene is TRBV4-2, the J gene TRBJ1-6; the D is unclear. CDR1 is LGHNA, CDR2 YNFKEQ, per germline. The CDR3 has 15 amino acids. V was shortened by 1 base and J by 0 bases, with 4 bases between the two germline ends. This CDR3 reads CASSQANSYNSPLHF. The DNA for the CDR3 is TGTGCCAGCAGCCAAGCGAACTCCTATAATTCACCCCTCCACTTT.

The chain has TRBV7-2 and TRBJ2-7; 12 nucleotides match TRBD2. The DNA end favors TRBJ2-5, so the J call may be wrong. This CDR3 comprises 17 residues. CDR1 and CDR2 (germline): SGHTA, FQGNSA. The CDR3 region is CASSSHLAGGPFETQYF. CDR3 sequence (DNA): TGTGCCAGCAGCTCGCACCTAGCGGGGGGGCCATTTGAGACCCAGTACTTC.

This chain links TRBV12-3 or TRBV12-4 with TRBJ2-1, with D unclear. The CDR3 loop spans 12 amino acids. The V gene lost 5 bases and the J gene lost 13 bases, with 15 bases spanning the gap. This CDR3 is CASSPTALLQFF. In nucleotides, the CDR3 is TGTGCCAGCAGTCCGACCGCCCTCCTACAGTTCTTC.

The chain couples TRBV7-3 to TRBJ1-5, with D possibly matching TRBD1 (5 bases). The CDR3 covers 14 residues. CDR1 and CDR2 from the germline V gene are SGHTA and FQGTGA. With 5 bases removed from V and 5 bases from J, the gap between germline ends came to 13 bases. In DNA form, the CDR3 reads TGTGCCAGCAGCCCGGACGGGGCCTATCAGCCCCAGCATTTT. The encoded protein is CASSPDGAYQPQHF.

The chain joins TRBV12-3 or TRBV12-4 to TRBJ2-2; 7 positions agree with TRBD1. J gave up 2 bases and V 7 bases, and 7 bases lay outside the gene matches. The length of the CDR3 is 15 residues. CDR3 DNA: TGTGCCAGCATCCGGACAGGCGTAAACACCGGGGAGCTGTTTTTT. This codes for CASIRTGVNTGELFF.

The gene calls are TRBV15 and TRBJ2-7, with 8 bases fitting TRBD2. Germline-derived CDR1 and CDR2 are LNHNV and YYDKDF (reference sequence). With V trimmed by 0 bases and J by 0 bases, 10 bases remained unmatched. The CDR3 runs 18 residues. CDR3: CATSRDTLSGGGSYEQYF. CDR3 nucleotides: TGTGCCACCAGCAGAGACACCCTGAGCGGGGGAGGCTCCTACGAGCAGTACTTC.

The chain has TRBV20-1 and TRBJ2-1; D not certain. The DNA matches TRBJ2-7 better at its end, which makes the J call doubtful. Germline-derived CDR1 and CDR2 are DFQATT and SNEGSKA (reference sequence). The CDR3 loop spans 13 amino acids. The CDR3 DNA is TGCAGTGCTGTAGTCGGCTCCTACAATGAGCAGTACTTC. Translation: CSAVVGSYNEQYF.

This rearrangement joins TRBV6-6 to TRBJ2-1, with D possibly called TRBD1 or TRBD2 (6 bases each). Trimming stripped 11 bases from V and 2 bases from J, with 16 bases between. This CDR3 contains 14 residues. Germline V gene lookup returns CDR1 MNHNY and CDR2 SVGAGI (reference sequence). The CDR3 loop is CAGGLGTAYNEQFF. The CDR3 DNA reads TGTGCCGGGGGGCTCGGGACGGCCTACAATGAGCAGTTCTTC.

This chain links TRBV7-8 with TRBJ2-5, with D possibly being TRBD1 (7 bases). CDR3 length: 14 residues. With 1 base removed from V and 5 bases from J, the gap between germline ends came to 11 bases. Germline loops: CDR1 SGHVS, CDR2 FQNEAQ. The CDR3 DNA is TGTGCCAGCAGCTTAGTGGAGGGGGCGGAGACCCAGTACTTC. Encoded protein: CASSLVEGAETQYF.

V usage is TRBV6-5 and J usage is TRBJ2-3; 11 bases align to TRBD2. The CDR3 is 14 amino acids. The ends lost 5 bases at V and 14 bases at J; junction bases unmatched: 12. The germline gives CDR1 MNHEY, CDR2 SVGAGI. CDR3 sequence reads: CASSLAGGSRYAYF. The CDR3 DNA reads TGTGCCAGCAGTCTAGCGGGAGGATCCAGATACGCGTATTTT.

This clonotype was picked up a small number of times. The chain couples TRBV20-1 to TRBJ2-5; TRBD2 aligns across 7 bases. The J call is doubtful: the DNA matches TRBJ2-7 better. CDR1 DFQATT and CDR2 SNEGSKA come from the germline V gene (reference sequence). The CDR3 loop spans 15 amino acids. The DNA for the CDR3 is TGCAGTGCTAGAGAACGGGGGGTACCTACCTACGAGCAGTACTTC. Its translation is CSARERGVPTYEQYF.

The rearrangement joins TRBV7-8 to TRBJ2-5, with TRBD1 matching 7 bases. The CDR3 contains 13 residues. The germline V gene has CDR1 SGHVS and CDR2 FQNEAQ. Trimming at V came to 1 base and at J to 10 bases, leaving 6 bases not matched to a gene. CDR3 sequence: CASSLVSPGGQYF. The CDR3 nucleotides read TGTGCCAGCAGCTTAGTCTCCCCAGGGGGCCAGTACTTC.

The DNA for the CDR3 is TGTGCCAGCAGCTTAGGACAGGGGCCCACTTTGGAGACCCAGTACTTC. Its protein is CASSLGQGPTLETQYF. This sequence joins TRBV13 and TRBJ2-5, with TRBD1 identical over 7 bases. The CDR3 sequence is 16 residues long. Germline trimming cut 0 bases from V and 5 bases from J; bases unmatched to any gene: 9. Germline CDR1 PRHDT, CDR2 FYEKMQ (reference sequence). Variable domain in full (rest from reference TRBV13 and TRBJ2-5): AAGVIQSPRHLIKEKRETATLKCYPIPRHDTVYWYQQGPGQDPQFLISFYEKMQSDKGSIPDRFSAQQFSDYHSELNMSSLELGDSALYFCASSLGQGPTLETQYFGPGTRLLVL.

The V call is TRBV4-3, the J call TRBJ2-3; 13 bases fit TRBD2. The CDR3 spans 16 residues. Germline CDR1 reads LGHNA; CDR2 reads YSLEER. Trimming at V came to 3 bases and at J to 1 base, leaving 1 base not matched to a gene. CDR3 sequence (DNA): TGCGCCAGCAGCCAGGGGACTAGCGGGGGCACAGATACGCAGTATTTT. It is translated as CASSQGTSGGTDTQYF.

The gene calls are TRBV5-6 and TRBJ2-7, with TRBD2 as a possible D gene (5 bases). V lost 1 base and J 3 bases, leaving 8 bases between the germline ends. Germline-derived CDR1 and CDR2 are SGHDT and YYEEEE. The CDR3 contains 13 residues. The CDR3: CASSLWENYEQYF. CDR3 DNA: TGTGCCAGCAGCTTGTGGGAGAACTACGAGCAGTACTTC.

V usage is TRBV3-1 and J usage is TRBJ2-4; TRBD2 is a possible D gene (6 bases). The germline V and J ends were trimmed by 1 base and 0 bases, with 13 bases remaining between them. The CDR3 length is 17 residues. CDR1 and CDR2 (germline): LGHDT, YNNKEL (reference sequence). The CDR3 region is CASSQVQGGGAKNIQYF. DNA of the CDR3: TGTGCCAGCAGCCAAGTCCAGGGAGGAGGAGCCAAAAACATTCAGTACTTC.

The V gene is TRBV6-2 or TRBV6-3, the J gene TRBJ2-3; TRBD1 aligns across 7 bases. The CDR3 runs 14 residues. V gave up 8 bases and J gave up 2 bases; unmatched junction bases: 7. Germline-derived CDR1 and CDR2 are MNHEY and SVGEGT. The CDR3 DNA follows: TGTGCCAGCCTAGGACAGGCGCCCACAGATACGCAGTATTTT. Residues: CASLGQAPTDTQYF.

This chain links TRBV5-1 with TRBJ2-1, with 7 bases aligning to TRBD1. With V trimmed by 6 bases and J by 10 bases, 7 bases remained unmatched. Germline values: CDR1 SGHRS, CDR2 YFSETQ. The CDR3 runs to 12 residues. The chain's CDR3 is CASTYTGDEQFF. CDR3 in DNA: TGCGCCAGCACCTACACAGGGGACGAGCAGTTCTTC.

The CDR3 DNA follows: TGTGCCAGCAGTGTGGACGGGAGATACAATGAGCAGTTCTTC. This translates into CASSVDGRYNEQFF. V and J are TRBV6-1 and TRBJ2-1; D may be TRBD2 (6 bases). CDR3 length equals 14 residues. The V end lost 4 bases, the J end lost 4 bases, and 11 bases lay between the germline ends. Germline V gene lookup returns CDR1 MNHNS and CDR2 SASEGT.

The chain joins TRBV7-8 to TRBJ2-7, with TRBD1 matching 8 bases. The CDR3 is made up of 14 amino acids. V was clipped by 6 bases and J by 3 bases; unmatched bases: 7. In germline, CDR1 is SGHVS, CDR2 FQNEAQ. This CDR3 reads CASRPGQGIYEQYF. For the CDR3, the DNA is TGTGCCAGCAGACCCGGACAGGGAATCTACGAGCAGTACTTC.

The chain's CDR3 is CASIVDRRQETQYF. As DNA, the CDR3 is TGCGCCAGCATTGTGGACAGAAGACAAGAGACCCAGTACTTC. This chain uses TRBV10-2 with TRBJ2-7; tentatively, D is TRBD1 (6 bases). The DNA matches TRBJ2-5 better at its end, which makes the J call doubtful. Germline lookup yields CDR1 WSHSY and CDR2 SAAADI. CDR3 size: 14 residues.

The chain has TRBV20-1 and TRBJ2-4; possibly TRBD1 for D (6 bases). This CDR3 is built from 18 residues. Trimming took off 5 bases at V and 0 bases at J, with 23 bases between the two ends. CDR1 is DFQATT, CDR2 SNEGSKA, per germline (reference sequence). The CDR3 sequence is CSAPIASRTVLAKNIQYF. The CDR3 nucleotides are TGCAGTGCTCCAATCGCTTCACGGACAGTTTTAGCCAAAAACATTCAGTACTTC.

Many counts were recorded for this clonotype. The chain joins TRBV29-1 to TRBJ2-1, with 7 bases lining up with TRBD2. V lost 4 bases to trimming and J lost 4 bases; unmatched junction nucleotides: 1. The length of the CDR3 is 12 residues. CDR1 SQVTM and CDR2 ANQGSEA come from the germline V gene. CDR3 nucleotide sequence: TGCAGCGTTGGGGAGGGGTACAATGAGCAGTTCTTC. Translation: CSVGEGYNEQFF.

This clonotype was seen a few times. The CDR3 protein is CSVWTGSGYTF. The CDR3 DNA reads as TGCAGCGTTTGGACAGGGTCTGGCTACACCTTC. The J gene is TRBJ1-2, the V gene TRBV29-1, with TRBD1 matching over 8 bases. The V gene end was trimmed by 5 bases and the J gene end by 7 bases; junction bases not matched to a gene: 3. The germline V gene has CDR1 SQVTM and CDR2 ANQGSEA. This CDR3 has 11 residues.